This T cell receptor beta chain originates from a study of blood T cell repertoires in COVID-19. Looking at the study overall: Acute and convalescent COVID-19 specimens originated in the United States, Italy and Spain. Nucleic acid was either cDNA or gDNA, and it came from T cells, B-cell-depleted T cells, or PBMCs.

Trimming pared 0 bases from V and 0 bases from J, leaving 7 bases between. This CDR3 spans 15 amino acids. Germline-derived CDR1 and CDR2 are SGHRS and YFSETQ. Data came from immunoSEQ multiplex PCR; TCRdb stores just in-frame clones and leaves some out. Of 250,000 to 350,000 clones in the sample, around 85% were seen once. Concerning this clone: Other DNA sequences in the same sample also yield this CDR3.

The chain links TRBV5-1 to TRBJ2-1; tentative D call: TRBD2 (5 bases). The specimen was peripheral blood. This TCR was recovered from a human donor with COVID-19, enrolled during active disease. The donor label of this sample is uncertain. The CDR3 DNA reads as TGCGCCAGCAGCTTGGTGGGGAGCTCCTACAATGAGCAGTTCTTC. It is translated as CASSLVGSSYNEQFF.